This entry lists 27 T cell receptor beta chains sequenced from one sample in a study of blood T cell repertoires in COVID-19. The assay was immunoSEQ multiplex PCR, and TCRdb's table has in-frame clones only and misses some. The data contain roughly 140,000 clones, roughly 86% of them seen just once; the ten biggest clones take up 1.5% to 2%. Material: peripheral blood. Source of these receptors: a man between 70 and 80 years old with acute or convalescent COVID-19.

The CDR3 sequence: CASSQDRGRDGYTF. The CDR3, as DNA: TGTGCCAGCAGTCAGGACAGGGGGCGCGATGGCTACACCTTC. The chain links TRBV6-5 to TRBJ1-2, with TRBD1 matching 11 bases. CDR3 length: 14 residues. Germline-derived CDR1 and CDR2 are MNHEY and SVGAGI. Unmatched junction bases numbered 5, after V lost 5 bases and J lost 6 bases.

V and J are TRBV3-1 (or the pseudogene TRBV3-2) and TRBJ2-3; D possibly corresponds to TRBD2 (7 bases). V lost 5 bases, J lost 10 bases, and 19 bases lay in between. The CDR3 has 14 amino acids. The V gene's germline CDR1 is LGHDT and CDR2 YNNKEL (reference sequence). The CDR3 DNA reads TGTGCCAGCAGCACTCTCGGGGGGCTAGACTCGCAGTATTTT. It yields the protein CASSTLGGLDSQYF.

The rearrangement joins TRBV11-3 to TRBJ2-2, with a weak D call TRBD1 (6 bases). This CDR3 is 13 amino acids long. Per the germline V gene, CDR1 is SGHNT and CDR2 is YENEEA. V shed 6 bases and J shed 5 bases, with 10 bases lying between them. The CDR3 nucleotides read TGTGCCAGCAGATTTCAGGGGACCGGGGAGCTGTTTTTT. This translates into CASRFQGTGELFF.

The chain has TRBV15 and TRBJ2-5; 7 bases fit TRBD2. The CDR3 loop spans 16 amino acids. The junction had 5 bases not matched to a gene; V was cut back by 1 base and J by 0 bases. Germline CDR1 reads LNHNV; CDR2 reads YYDKDF (reference sequence). The CDR3 DNA reads TGTGCCACCAGCAGAGGGTTCACTAGCGACCAAGAGACCCAGTACTTC. Protein sequence: CATSRGFTSDQETQYF. Together with reference TRBV15 and TRBJ2-5, the CDR3 gives the full variable domain: DAMVIQNPRYQVTQFGKPVTLSCSQTLNHNVMYWYQQKSSQAPKLLFHYYDKDFNNEADTPDNFQSRRPNTSFCFLDIRSPGLGDTAMYLCATSRGFTSDQETQYFGPGTRLLVL.

This chain's CDR3 is CASSRRDRGPLNEQFF. CDR3 DNA: TGTGCCAGCAGCCGACGGGACAGGGGCCCATTGAATGAGCAGTTCTTC. The chain has TRBV11-2 and TRBJ2-1; 10 positions agree with TRBD1. Germline V lookup: CDR1 SGHAT, CDR2 FQNNGV. J lost 7 bases, V lost 5 bases, and 11 bases had no gene match. The CDR3 consists of 16 residues.

The gene calls are TRBV5-6 and TRBJ2-1, with TRBD2 matching 15 bases. Trimming removed 2 bases from V and 7 bases from J; junction bases left unmatched: 1. The CDR3 is made up of 15 amino acids. CDR1 is SGHDT, CDR2 YYEEEE, per germline. The CDR3 bases are TGTGCCAGCAGCTTTGGACTAGCGGGAGGGAATGAGCAGTTCTTC. Translation gives CASSFGLAGGNEQFF.

This clone was counted a few times. The chain joins TRBV18 to TRBJ1-1; 7 nucleotides agree with TRBD1. The V and J ends lost 2 bases and 5 bases, in that order; junction bases with no gene match: 11. CDR3 length: 16 amino acids. CDR1 is KGHSH and CDR2 is LQKENI in the germline V gene. CDR3 in DNA: TGTGCCAGCTCACCAAGGCCGACAGGGCTGAGGACTGAAGCTTTCTTT. This sequence encodes CASSPRPTGLRTEAFF.

This clone was seen more than once but under ten times. The chain carries TRBV5-1 and TRBJ1-3; D gene ambiguous. Germline CDR1 and CDR2: SGHRS and YFSETQ. There are 15 residues in the CDR3. Trimming cost V 3 bases and J 0 bases, with 10 bases left between them. In nucleotides, the CDR3 is TGCGCCAGCAGCTCGGACGGGAGCTCTGGAAACACCATATATTTT. This encodes CASSSDGSSGNTIYF.

The chain is built from TRBV7-8 and TRBJ2-7; D gene ambiguous. The V and J ends lost 5 bases and 4 bases respectively, with 6 bases between them. Germline-derived CDR1 and CDR2 are SGHVS and FQNEAQ. The length of the CDR3 is 11 residues. CDR3 bases: TGTGCCAGCAGCCCCGGTTACGAGCAGTACTTC. This codes for CASSPGYEQYF.

The chain carries TRBV9 and TRBJ2-1, with 15 bases fitting TRBD2. Trimming removed 2 bases from V and 1 base from J; junction bases left unmatched: 1. Germline assignment: CDR1 SGDLS and CDR2 YYNGEE. The CDR3 extends over 17 amino acids. This CDR3 is CASSVGLAGGSYNEQFF. The CDR3 nucleotides read TGTGCCAGCAGCGTTGGACTAGCGGGGGGGTCCTACAATGAGCAGTTCTTC. The full variable domain, its missing parts supplied by reference TRBV9 and TRBJ2-1, is DSGVTQTPKHLITATGQRVTLRCSPRSGDLSVYWYQQSLDQGLQFLIQYYNGEERAKGNILERFSAQQFPDLHSELNLSSLELGDSALYFCASSVGLAGGSYNEQFFGPGTRLTVL.

This clone was counted a single time. In nucleotides, the CDR3 is TGTGCCAGCGGGGGCGGGTCCTACAATGAGCAGTTCTTC. Translation: CASGGGSYNEQFF. The rearrangement uses TRBV7-2 and TRBJ2-1, with a tentative D call TRBD1 (6 bases). Trimming shortened V by 8 bases and J by 1 base, and 9 bases separated the two germline ends. The CDR3 is made up of 13 amino acids. Germline CDR1 SGHTA, CDR2 FQGNSA.

J is TRBJ1-4 and V is TRBV7-9, with 8 bases identical to TRBD1. V lost 6 bases and J lost 8; bases outside the gene matches: 5. Germline V gene sequence: CDR1 SEHNR, CDR2 FQNEAQ (reference sequence). The length of the CDR3 is 13 residues. This chain's CDR3 is CASRPTGDEKLFF. DNA for the CDR3: TGTGCCAGCAGACCGACAGGGGACGAAAAACTGTTTTTT.

This chain connects TRBV15 to TRBJ2-2, with D perhaps TRBD2 (5 bases). V gave up 3 bases and J gave up 4 bases, with 9 bases separating them. Germline V gene sequence: CDR1 LNHNV, CDR2 YYDKDF (reference sequence). This CDR3 is 14 amino acids long. The chain's CDR3 is CATSSGTSTGELFF. In DNA, the CDR3 is TGTGCCACCAGCAGCGGCACTAGCACCGGGGAGCTGTTTTTT.

Only one count was recorded for this clone. The chain joins TRBV5-1 to TRBJ1-4; TRBD1 aligns across 11 bases. CDR1 is SGHRS, CDR2 YFSETQ, per germline. The CDR3 runs to 14 residues. V lost 4 bases to trimming and J lost 7 bases; unmatched junction nucleotides: 3. The CDR3: CASSDGQGAEKLFF. The CDR3 DNA follows: TGCGCCAGCAGCGATGGACAGGGGGCTGAAAAACTGTTTTTT.

This chain joins TRBV13 and TRBJ1-1; D possibly corresponds to TRBD1 (5 bases). Germline V CDR1 and CDR2: PRHDT, FYEKMQ (reference sequence). The CDR3 length is 12 residues. Trimming pared 1 base from V and 6 bases from J, leaving 6 bases between. CDR3 nucleotide sequence: TGTGCCAGCAGCTTAGCGGGGGCTGAAGCTTTCTTT. This encodes CASSLAGAEAFF.

This CDR3 reads CASKPAGGLRNEQFF. The CDR3 nucleotides are TGTGCCAGTAAACCAGCGGGGGGGCTGAGAAATGAGCAGTTCTTC. V gene TRBV19 combines with J gene TRBJ2-1; the match to TRBD2 covers 10 bases. The CDR3 is 15 amino acids. Trimming removed 7 bases from V and 7 bases from J; junction bases left unmatched: 10. Per germline, CDR1 LNHDA and CDR2 SQIVND (reference sequence).

The gene calls are TRBV3-1 (or the pseudogene TRBV3-2) and TRBJ2-1; TRBD2 matches at 11 bases. The germline V gene encodes CDR1 LGHDT and CDR2 YNNKEL (reference sequence). The CDR3 runs 16 residues. After removal of 1 base from V and 7 bases from J, the junction contained 6 bases not matched to a gene. The CDR3 spells CASSQGIAGGQNEQFF. The CDR3 DNA reads TGTGCCAGCAGCCAAGGGATAGCGGGGGGGCAGAATGAGCAGTTCTTC.

This clone occurred once. The J gene is TRBJ2-7, the V gene TRBV6-1; 11 nucleotides agree with TRBD1. V lost 7 bases, J lost 2 bases, and 4 bases stayed unmatched. The CDR3 is 14 residues long. Germline assignment: CDR1 MNHNS and CDR2 SASEGT. CDR3 in amino acids: CASTPGQGAYEQYF. The CDR3 bases are TGTGCCAGCACTCCGGGACAGGGGGCCTACGAGCAGTACTTC.

The chain carries TRBV7-8 and TRBJ2-7; 9 bases map to TRBD1. Trimming cost V 5 bases and J 1 base; bases outside gene matches: 9. Germline lookup yields CDR1 SGHVS and CDR2 FQNEAQ. This CDR3 is 16 amino acids long. Here the CDR3 DNA reads TGTGCCAGCAGCCCCGGTCCCGGGACAGGGTCCTACGAGCAGTACTTC. Residues: CASSPGPGTGSYEQYF.

The V call is TRBV6-2 or TRBV6-3, the J call TRBJ2-1; 7 bases map to TRBD2. The CDR3 is 15 amino acids. After removal of 2 bases from V and 7 bases from J, the junction contained 8 bases not matched to a gene. Germline CDR1 is MNHEY and CDR2 is SVGEGT. CDR3 DNA sequence: TGTGCCAGCAGTTACATGGGACTAATCTATAATGAGCAGTTCTTC. Amino acids: CASSYMGLIYNEQFF.

The V and J genes are TRBV5-1 and TRBJ2-7; D is ambiguous. The CDR3 is 12 amino acids. In germline, CDR1 is SGHRS, CDR2 YFSETQ. V lost 7 bases to trimming and J lost 0 bases, with 8 bases between them. Written as DNA, the CDR3 is TGCGCCAGCCGCCCTAGCTCCTACGAGCAGTACTTC. Encoded protein: CASRPSSYEQYF.

The chain combines TRBV7-9 with TRBJ1-5; maybe TRBD1 (6 bases). Germline-derived CDR1 and CDR2 are SEHNR and FQNEAQ (reference sequence). V dropped 2 bases and J dropped 3 bases, with 14 bases sitting between them. This CDR3 has 16 residues. CDR3 protein: CASSLWVDRTNQPQHF. CDR3 DNA sequence: TGTGCCAGCAGCTTATGGGTAGACAGGACCAATCAGCCCCAGCATTTT.

The chain employs TRBV28 and TRBJ1-2, with D hard to call. Germline V gene data show CDR1 as MDHEN and CDR2 as SYDVKM. Between the trimmed V and J ends, which lost 8 bases and 4 bases, there was a span of 8 bases. This CDR3 has 11 residues. This chain's CDR3 is CASGPLYGYTF. CDR3 DNA sequence: TGTGCCAGCGGCCCCCTCTATGGCTACACCTTC.

The rearrangement joins TRBV19 to TRBJ1-5; D ambiguous. Germline V gene sequence: CDR1 LNHDA, CDR2 SQIVND (reference sequence). V lost 5 bases and J 4 bases, leaving 9 bases between the germline ends. This CDR3 spans 13 amino acids. The CDR3 loop is CASSGYRNQPQHF. The CDR3 DNA follows: TGTGCCAGTAGTGGCTACAGAAATCAGCCCCAGCATTTT.

CDR3 in amino acids: CSVGQPERAFF. The CDR3, as DNA: TGCAGCGTTGGGCAACCAGAGAGGGCTTTCTTT. The V gene is TRBV29-1, the J gene TRBJ1-1; D remains ambiguous. The CDR3 sequence is 11 residues long. Trimming took off 4 bases at V and 11 bases at J, with 14 bases between the two ends. Germline V lookup: CDR1 SQVTM, CDR2 ANQGSEA.

The chain carries TRBV14 and TRBJ2-7; TRBD1 matches at 7 bases. Trimming took 4 bases from V and 2 from J; bases not matched to a gene: 8. Germline V lookup: CDR1 SGHDN, CDR2 FVKESK. The CDR3 has 15 amino acids. DNA of the CDR3: TGTGCCAGCAGCCTCCGGGCAGGGGGAGCCTACGAGCAGTACTTC. This encodes CASSLRAGGAYEQYF.

The V call is TRBV7-8, the J call TRBJ2-4; 7 positions match TRBD1. The V segment lost 5 bases and the J segment 7 bases; nucleotides outside the gene matches: 17. This CDR3 has 17 amino acids. Germline assignment: CDR1 SGHVS and CDR2 FQNEAQ. DNA of the CDR3: TGTGCCAGCAGCGAACGGGACAGACTTACTAGTTGGAACATTCAGTACTTC. Protein product: CASSERDRLTSWNIQYF.